The entry below gives a single TCR beta chain sequence along with its context. What it binds is unknown. The PCR had 60 Vbeta and 13 Jbeta primers. Sequencing was performed with immunoSEQ multiplex PCR; in TCRdb, only in-frame clones are kept and a portion is missing. The sample has about 180,000 clones, roughly 80% seen once; the top ten hold 2.4%. This sample is drawn from a study of cytomegalovirus exposure and HLA in healthy donors. General study results and limits: A missense DCLRE1C variant was associated with V- and J-gene trimming of TCR beta chains in a later analysis, and an independent cohort replicated the association. Reportedly, fewer N-insertions than the approximately 650-donor mean appeared in an Asian-associated ancestry cluster in a later analysis. Rare TCR sequences dominated, though some public TCRs recurred in many donors.

This TCR derives from a male donor in good health and CMV-seronegative. Sequenced material: PBMCs.

CDR3 DNA: TGTGCCAGCAGCGATGACATTACGAACACTGAAGCTTTCTTT. It specifies CASSDDITNTEAFF. This chain links TRBV5-4 with TRBJ1-1, with D unclear. Germline CDR1 is SGHNT and CDR2 is YYREEE (reference sequence). The CDR3 spans 14 residues. The V gene lost 4 bases and the J gene lost 1 base, with 11 bases spanning the gap. The entire variable domain, with the rest obtained from reference TRBV5-4 and TRBJ1-1, is as follows: ETGVTQSPTHLIKTRGQQVTLRCSSQSGHNTVSWYQQALGQGPQFIFQYYREEENGRGNFPPRFSGLQFPNYSSELNVNALELDDSALYLCASSDDITNTEAFFGQGTRLTVV.